These T cell receptor beta chains were read from a single sample in a study of cytomegalovirus exposure and HLA in healthy donors. The method was immunoSEQ multiplex PCR; TCRdb's version includes in-frame clones alone and lacks a portion of them. The data show around 100,000 clones, 85% seen once. Input material: PBMCs. The receptors come from a man aged 18 to 29 in good health and CMV-seropositive. CDR3s include the opening cysteine and the closing phenylalanine or tryptophan. Each record gives: CDR3 DNA, CDR3 protein, D gene, clone size, J gene, V gene. A D gene is named only where the DNA matches it firmly. Expanded clones get a size class; other rows say once, few or many, or leave the size out.

TGTGCCAGCAGCCAACAGGGCTATGAGCAGTTCTTC,CASSQQGYEQFF,-,-,TRBJ2-1,TRBV7-3
TGTGCCAGCAGCCAGCGCGGCAGCTATGGCTACACCTTC,CASSQRGSYGYTF,-,-,TRBJ1-2,TRBV28
TGTGCCAGCAGTTTAACAGGGGGCAGCAATCAGCCCCAGCATTTT,CASSLTGGSNQPQHF,TRBD1,once,TRBJ1-5,TRBV28
TGCGCCAGCAGCTTGGGACTAGCGGGCGTACCCGGGAAAGAGACCCAGTACTTC,CASSLGLAGVPGKETQYF,TRBD2,-,TRBJ2-5,TRBV5-1
TGTGCCAGCAGCTTGTGGGGGGTCGAAGGCTACACCTTC,CASSLWGVEGYTF,-,-,TRBJ1-2,TRBV5-6
TGTGCTAGTGCCGCAGGAGGGACAGGGGACGTACCGTCCTACAATGAGCAGTTCTTC,CASAAGGTGDVPSYNEQFF,TRBD1,-,TRBJ2-1,TRBV12-5
TGCGCCAGCTGGGACACCACTGGGACCGGGGAGCTGTTTTTT,CASWDTTGTGELFF,-,-,TRBJ2-2,TRBV5-1
TGTGCCAGCAGGTCCGGGATTAATGGCTACACCTTC,CASRSGINGYTF,-,few,TRBJ1-2,TRBV28
TGTGCCAGCAGCTTGGAGGCCCAGGTCACCGGGGAGCTGTTTTTT,CASSLEAQVTGELFF,-,few,TRBJ2-2,TRBV5-4
TGCAGCGTAGCAGGGGGTGGAGAGACCCAGTACTTC,CSVAGGGETQYF,TRBD1,-,TRBJ2-5,TRBV29-1
TGTGCCAGCAGTGACCTTGCGGGGAGGAGCGAGCAGTACTTC,CASSDLAGRSEQYF,-,-,TRBJ2-7,TRBV6-1
TGTGCCAGCAGCCAAGGGGGGGACGGGAACTGGGGGACCCAGTACTTC,CASSQGGDGNWGTQYF,-,once,TRBJ2-5,TRBV4-2
TGTGCCAGCAGCTTCGGGGTAGGGGGCACTGAAGCTTTCTTT,CASSFGVGGTEAFF,-,-,TRBJ1-1,TRBV5-6
TGCAGCGTTGAATTGGTTAGCGGATCCTACTACAATGAGCAGTTCTTC,CSVELVSGSYYNEQFF,-,few,TRBJ2-1,TRBV29-1
TGTGCCAGCAGCTGGGGAGGCAGCACAGATACGCAGTATTTT,CASSWGGSTDTQYF,-,-,TRBJ2-3,TRBV5-6
TGCGCCAGCAGATCTCCGGGACAGGGACCCTTAAGCTCCTACAATGAGCAGTTCTTC,CASRSPGQGPLSSYNEQFF,TRBD1,-,TRBJ2-1,TRBV5-1
TGTGCCAGCAGTTCCTTAGCGTACCGCGCGAACACCGGGGAGCTGTTTTTT,CASSSLAYRANTGELFF,-,-,TRBJ2-2,TRBV27
TGTGCCAGCGGTGAGGCTTTAGCGGGAGAGGCCAAAAACATTCAGTACTTC,CASGEALAGEAKNIQYF,TRBD2,-,TRBJ2-4,TRBV28
TGTGCCAGCAGCTTGCCCACACGGGACACCAATGAGCAGTTCTTC,CASSLPTRDTNEQFF,-,-,TRBJ2-1,TRBV7-9
TGTGCCAGCAGGGCGGACAGCGACAATGAGCAGTTCTTC,CASRADSDNEQFF,-,once,TRBJ2-1,TRBV2
TGTGCCAGCAGTTTCTCAGGGGGCCCCTACAATGAGCAGTTCTTC,CASSFSGGPYNEQFF,TRBD1,-,TRBJ2-1,TRBV28
TGTGCCAGCAGCTTGGATTCTAGCGGGGTATATGAGCAGTTCTTC,CASSLDSSGVYEQFF,TRBD2,-,TRBJ2-1,TRBV5-4
TGTGCCAGCAGTTTTAGATTCCCCGAACTAAACTATGGCTACACCTTC,CASSFRFPELNYGYTF,-,-,TRBJ1-2,TRBV28
TGCGCCAGCAGCTTGGGACAGGGAAGAAACACCATATATTTT,CASSLGQGRNTIYF,TRBD1,-,TRBJ1-3,TRBV5-1